The T cell receptor beta chain under discussion was sequenced for a study of T-cell memory formation after mild COVID-19. This clonotype was picked up many times. MiXCR, run by TCRdb on the 5' RACE reads, gives a single entry per CDR3 protein. The sample comprises more than 400,000 distinct CDR3 sequences, around a sixth of which are singletons, and over 9% rests with the top ten. This CDR3 has 16 amino acids. The ends lost 4 bases at V and 7 bases at J; junction bases unmatched: 10. From germline, CDR1 is MGHRA and CDR2 YSYEKL. The rearrangement uses TRBV4-1 and TRBJ2-2; 9 bases match TRBD1. The clonotype originates from an adult woman who had mild COVID-19 (a few samples of this study predate the infection). Cell type and time point are not known. The sample comprised PBMCs or a T cell subset sorted from them (not recorded which). CDR3 in DNA: TGCGCCAGCAGCCTCTCGGACAGGGGAATTGGCGGGGAGCTGTTTTTT. Residues: CASSLSDRGIGGELFF.